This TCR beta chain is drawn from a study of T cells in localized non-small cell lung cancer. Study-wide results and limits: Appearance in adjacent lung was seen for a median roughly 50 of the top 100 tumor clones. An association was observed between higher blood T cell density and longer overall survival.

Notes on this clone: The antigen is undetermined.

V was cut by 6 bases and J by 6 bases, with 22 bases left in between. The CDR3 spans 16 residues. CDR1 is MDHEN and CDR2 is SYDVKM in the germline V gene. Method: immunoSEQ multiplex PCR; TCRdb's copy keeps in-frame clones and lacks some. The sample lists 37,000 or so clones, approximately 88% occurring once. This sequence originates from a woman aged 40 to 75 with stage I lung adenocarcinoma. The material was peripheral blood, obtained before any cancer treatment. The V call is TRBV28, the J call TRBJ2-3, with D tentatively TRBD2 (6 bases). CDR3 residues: CASSPLTSLGRDTQYF. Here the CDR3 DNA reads TGTGCCAGCAGCCCTTTGACGAGTTTGGGGAGGGATACGCAGTATTTT. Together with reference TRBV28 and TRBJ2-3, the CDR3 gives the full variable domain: DVKVTQSSRYLVKRTGEKVFLECVQDMDHENMFWYRQDPGLGLRLIYFSYDVKMKEKGDIPEGYSVSREKKERFSLILESASTNQTSMYLCASSPLTSLGRDTQYFGPGTRLTVL.